The present TCR beta chain was sequenced within a study of shared clonotypes between healthy human individuals. Notes on the study in general: Naive subsets typically showed greater estimated richness than memory subsets.

About this clone itself: The antigen is not known.

The assay was immunoSEQ multiplex PCR, and TCRdb's table has in-frame clones only and misses some. In the table there are 2 million to 3 million clones, approximately 94% of which are singletons. Germline V gene lookup returns CDR1 SEHNR and CDR2 FQNEAQ (reference sequence). V lost 5 bases to trimming and J lost 1 base; unmatched junction nucleotides: 10. The CDR3 has 16 amino acids. This TCR came from a man aged 18 to 30 in good health. Some clones in this sample may be carry-over from other donors' samples. The chain links TRBV7-9 to TRBJ1-2, with 7 bases aligning to TRBD1. The source material was naive CD4+ T cells from PBMCs. Subset: CD45RA+ positively selected. The DNA of the CDR3 is TGTGCCAGCAGCCCAGAGGGGACAGTTTTTAACTATGGCTACACCTTC. Amino acids: CASSPEGTVFNYGYTF.